This T cell receptor (beta chain) is from a study of cytomegalovirus exposure and HLA in healthy donors. Primers for the PCR totalled 60 Vbeta and 13 Jbeta. The method was immunoSEQ multiplex PCR; TCRdb's version includes in-frame clones alone and lacks a portion of them. This repertoire shows around 100,000 clones, 75% found once; its top ten account for roughly an eighth. Study conclusions and caveats: The authors confirmed in vitro that a few CMV-associated chains were specific for CMV antigens. For most subjects, TCR beta sequences were reported to predict HLA-A and HLA-B alleles with accuracy.

Points on this clone: No antigen is known for it.

The V segment lost 1 base and the J segment 6 bases; nucleotides outside the gene matches: 5. The CDR3 has 15 amino acids. The V gene's germline CDR1 is SGHNT and CDR2 YENEEA. Sequencing input: PBMCs. This receptor was obtained from a male donor in good health and CMV-seropositive. The V call is TRBV11-3, the J call TRBJ2-1; 8 bases match TRBD1. CDR3 nucleotides: TGTGCCAGCAGCTTAGGGGACAGGAAGACCAATGAGCAGTTCTTC. Protein product: CASSLGDRKTNEQFF.